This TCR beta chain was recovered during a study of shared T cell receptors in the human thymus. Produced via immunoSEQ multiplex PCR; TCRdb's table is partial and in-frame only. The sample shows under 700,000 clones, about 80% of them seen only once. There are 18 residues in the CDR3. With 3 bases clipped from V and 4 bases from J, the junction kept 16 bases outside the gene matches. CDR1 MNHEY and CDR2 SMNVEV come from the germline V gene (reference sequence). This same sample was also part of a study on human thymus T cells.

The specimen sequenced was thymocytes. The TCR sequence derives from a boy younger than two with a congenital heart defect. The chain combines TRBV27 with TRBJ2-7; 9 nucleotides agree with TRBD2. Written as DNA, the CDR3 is TGTGCCAGCAGTTTTAGCGGGAGCCTCCCTAGGATCCAGTACGAGCAGTACTTC. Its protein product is CASSFSGSLPRIQYEQYF.